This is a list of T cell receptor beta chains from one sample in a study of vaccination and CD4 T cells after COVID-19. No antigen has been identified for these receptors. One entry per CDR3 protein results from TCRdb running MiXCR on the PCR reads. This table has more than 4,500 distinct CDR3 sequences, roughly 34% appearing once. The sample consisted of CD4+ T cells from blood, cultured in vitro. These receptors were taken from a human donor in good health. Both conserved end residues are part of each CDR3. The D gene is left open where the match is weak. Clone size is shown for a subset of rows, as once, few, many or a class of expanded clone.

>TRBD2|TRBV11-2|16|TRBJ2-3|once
CASSPLAGGNTDTQYF
TGTGCCAGCAGCCCATTAGCGGGGGGGAACACAGATACGCAGTATTTT
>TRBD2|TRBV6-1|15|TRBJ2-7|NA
CASSEATSGGYEQYF
TGTGCCAGCAGTGAAGCGACTAGCGGGGGGTACGAGCAGTACTTC
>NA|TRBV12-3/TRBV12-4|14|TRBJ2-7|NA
CASSYSDIRHEQYF
TGTGCCAGCAGTTATTCAGATATTCGCCACGAGCAGTACTTC
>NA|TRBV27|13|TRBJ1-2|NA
CASSLGPIYGYTF
TGTGCCAGCAGTTTAGGACCGATCTATGGCTACACCTTC
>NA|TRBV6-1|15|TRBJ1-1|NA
CASSPGHFPNTEAFF
TGTGCCAGCAGTCCCGGACACTTTCCGAACACTGAAGCTTTCTTT
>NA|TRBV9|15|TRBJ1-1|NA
CASSVVEGLGPEAFF
TGTGCCAGCAGCGTAGTGGAGGGTTTAGGGCCTGAAGCTTTCTTT
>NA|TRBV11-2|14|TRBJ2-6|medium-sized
CASSPGTGANVLTF
TGTGCCAGCAGCCCAGGGACTGGGGCCAACGTCCTGACTTTC
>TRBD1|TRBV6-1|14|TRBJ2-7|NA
CATNPGTGTYEQYF
TGTGCCACCAATCCCGGGACAGGGACCTACGAGCAGTACTTC
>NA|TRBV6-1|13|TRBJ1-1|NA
CATHPGLNTEAFF
TGTGCCACCCACCCGGGGTTAAACACTGAAGCTTTCTTT
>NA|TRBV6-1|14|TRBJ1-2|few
CASSRQATNYGYTF
TGTGCCAGCAGCAGACAGGCAACTAACTATGGCTACACCTTC
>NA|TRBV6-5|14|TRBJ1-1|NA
CASSYSNRDTEAFF
TGTGCCAGCAGTTACTCAAACAGGGACACTGAAGCTTTCTTT
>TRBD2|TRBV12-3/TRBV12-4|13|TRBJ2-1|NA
CASRDQTGTRGRF
TGTGCCAGCAGAGACCAAACCGGGACTAGGGGTCGGTTC
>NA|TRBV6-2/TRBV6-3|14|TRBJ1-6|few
CASSYSGGVPPLHF
TGTGCCAGCAGTTACTCGGGGGGGGTGCCACCCCTCCACTTT
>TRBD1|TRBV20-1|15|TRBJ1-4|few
CSAREGTGGYEKLFF
TGCAGTGCTAGAGAGGGGACAGGGGGATATGAAAAACTGTTTTTT
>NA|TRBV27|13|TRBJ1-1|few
CASSFSMWAEAFF
TGTGCCAGCAGTTTCTCGATGTGGGCTGAGGCTTTCTTT
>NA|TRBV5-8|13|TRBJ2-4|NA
CASSLKNKNIQYF
TGTGCCAGCAGCTTGAAGAACAAAAACATTCAGTACTTC
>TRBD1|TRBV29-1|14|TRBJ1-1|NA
CSVSTGDLNTEAFF
TGCAGCGTTTCTACAGGGGACCTGAACACTGAAGCTTTCTTT
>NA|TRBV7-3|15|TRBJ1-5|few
CASSLDGSVNQPQHF
TGTGCCAGCAGCTTAGATGGATCGGTGAATCAGCCCCAGCATTTT
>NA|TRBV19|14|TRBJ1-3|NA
CASSIDRSGNTIYF
TGTGCCAGTAGTATTGACCGGTCTGGAAACACCATATATTTT
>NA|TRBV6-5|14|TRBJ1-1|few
CASSYRTGQAEAFF
TGTGCCAGCAGTTACCGAACGGGGCAAGCTGAAGCTTTCTTT
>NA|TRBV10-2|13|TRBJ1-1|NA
CASIITGNTEAFF
TGCGCCAGCATTATCACCGGGAACACTGAAGCTTTCTTT
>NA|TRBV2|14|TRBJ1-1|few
CASRERQGDTEAFF
TGTGCCAGCAGGGAGAGGCAGGGCGACACTGAAGCTTTCTTT
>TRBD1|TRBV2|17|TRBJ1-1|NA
CASSFLPTGAMNTEAFF
TGTGCCAGCAGCTTCCTCCCGACAGGGGCGATGAACACTGAAGCTTTCTTT
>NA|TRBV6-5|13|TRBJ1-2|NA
CASSYVKDWGYTF
TGTGCCAGCAGTTACGTCAAGGATTGGGGCTACACCTTC
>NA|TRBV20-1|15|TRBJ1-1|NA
CSARDPFEQAGGAFF
TGCAGTGCTAGAGATCCCTTCGAACAGGCCGGCGGAGCTTTCTTT
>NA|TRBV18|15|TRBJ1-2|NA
CASSPKSRASYGYTF
TGTGCCAGCTCACCGAAGTCCAGGGCCAGCTATGGCTACACCTTC
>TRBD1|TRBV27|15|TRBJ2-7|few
CASSLGQDPLAEQYF
TGTGCCAGCAGTCTAGGACAGGACCCCCTAGCCGAGCAGTACTTC
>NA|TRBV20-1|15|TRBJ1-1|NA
CSARDLRLMNSEAFF
TGCAGTGCTAGAGATTTACGGCTAATGAACTCTGAAGCTTTCTTT
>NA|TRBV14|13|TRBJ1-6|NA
CASSQELNSPLHF
TGTGCCAGCAGCCAGGAGTTGAATTCACCCCTCCACTTT
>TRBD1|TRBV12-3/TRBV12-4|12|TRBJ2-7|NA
CASTLTGGEQYF
TGTGCCAGCACCCTGACAGGGGGTGAGCAGTACTTC
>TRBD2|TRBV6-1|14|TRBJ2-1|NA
CASSREGLYNEQFF
TGTGCCAGCAGCCGGGAGGGACTGTACAATGAGCAGTTCTTC
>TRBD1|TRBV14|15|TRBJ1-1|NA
CASSLLGTGGTEAFF
TGTGCCAGCAGCCTATTAGGGACAGGGGGCACTGAAGCTTTCTTT
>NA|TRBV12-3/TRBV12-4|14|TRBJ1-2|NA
CASSLAGHSYGYTF
TGTGCCAGCAGTTTAGCGGGACACTCCTATGGCTACACCTTC
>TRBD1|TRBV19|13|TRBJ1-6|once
CATLDRYNSPLHF
TGTGCCACCCTGGACAGGTATAATTCACCCCTCCACTTT
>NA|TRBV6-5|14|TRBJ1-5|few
CASSYRVGNQPQHF
TGTGCCAGCAGTTACCGGGTGGGGAATCAGCCCCAGCATTTT
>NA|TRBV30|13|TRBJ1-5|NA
CAWNRQFNQPQHF
TGTGCCTGGAATCGACAGTTTAATCAGCCCCAGCATTTT
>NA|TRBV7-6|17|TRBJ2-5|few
CASSLGWVVLSQETQYF
TGTGCCAGCAGCTTAGGCTGGGTAGTCCTCTCTCAAGAGACCCAGTACTTC
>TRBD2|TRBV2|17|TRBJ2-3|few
CASSEDVTSGSTDTQYF
TGTGCCAGCAGTGAAGATGTAACTAGCGGGAGCACAGATACGCAGTATTTT
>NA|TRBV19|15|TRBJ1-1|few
CASSISTWAGAEAFF
TGTGCCAGTAGTATTAGTACTTGGGCTGGCGCTGAAGCTTTCTTT
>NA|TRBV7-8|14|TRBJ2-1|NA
CASGWGTTSNEQFF
TGTGCCAGTGGTTGGGGGACAACGAGCAATGAGCAGTTCTTC
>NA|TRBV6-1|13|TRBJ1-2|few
CASSLRGSYGYTF
TGTGCCAGCAGCCTTCGGGGGAGCTATGGCTACACCTTC
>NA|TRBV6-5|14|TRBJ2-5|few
CASSYPGGGETQYF
TGTGCCAGCAGTTACCCGGGGGGCGGGGAGACCCAGTACTTC
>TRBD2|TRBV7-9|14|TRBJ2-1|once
CASRRGVEGNEQFF
TGTGCCAGCCGCCGGGGGGTGGAAGGTAATGAGCAGTTCTTC
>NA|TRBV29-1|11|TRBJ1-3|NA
CSVEEALTIYF
TGCAGCGTTGAAGAGGCATTAACCATATATTTT
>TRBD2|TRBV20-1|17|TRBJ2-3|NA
CSARGLAGRKSTGTQYF
TGCAGTGCTAGGGGACTAGCGGGGAGAAAAAGTACAGGTACGCAGTATTTT
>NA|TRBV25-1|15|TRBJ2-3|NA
CASNDQTASTDTQYF
TGTGCCAGCAACGACCAAACAGCTAGCACAGATACGCAGTATTTT
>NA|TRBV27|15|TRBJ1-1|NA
CASSWGLSGDTEAFF
TGTGCCAGCAGTTGGGGCCTCTCGGGGGACACTGAAGCTTTCTTT
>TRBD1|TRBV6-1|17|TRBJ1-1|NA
CASRPTGGAERNTEAFF
TGTGCCAGCAGACCCACAGGGGGCGCGGAGAGAAACACTGAAGCTTTCTTT
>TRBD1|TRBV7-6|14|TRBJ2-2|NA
CASSWDRDTGELFF
TGTGCCAGCAGCTGGGACAGGGACACCGGGGAGCTGTTTTTT
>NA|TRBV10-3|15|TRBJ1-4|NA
CAISERDGGNEKLFF
TGTGCCATCAGTGAGAGGGACGGAGGTAATGAAAAACTGTTTTTT
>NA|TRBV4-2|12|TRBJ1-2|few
CASSHWGSGYTF
TGTGCCAGCAGCCACTGGGGCTCTGGCTACACCTTC
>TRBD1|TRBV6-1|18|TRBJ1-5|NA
CASSGRQGGTFSNQPQHF
TGTGCCAGCAGTGGAAGACAGGGGGGGACTTTTAGCAATCAGCCCCAGCATTTT
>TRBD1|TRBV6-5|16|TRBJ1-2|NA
CASSYSVQGANYGYTF
TGTGCCAGCAGTTACTCGGTACAGGGGGCTAACTATGGCTACACCTTC
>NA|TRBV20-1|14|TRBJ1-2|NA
CSARDGTENYGYTF
TGCAGTGCTAGAGACGGGACGGAGAACTATGGCTACACCTTC
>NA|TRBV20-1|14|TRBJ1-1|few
CSARELRGNAEAFF
TGCAGTGCTAGAGAGCTTAGGGGGAATGCTGAAGCTTTCTTT
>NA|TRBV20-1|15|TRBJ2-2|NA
CSASRSGTNTGELFF
TGCAGTGCTAGTCGATCAGGGACGAACACCGGGGAGCTGTTTTTT
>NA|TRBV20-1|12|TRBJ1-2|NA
CSGSTGLDGYTF
TGCAGTGGTAGTACGGGGCTGGATGGCTACACCTTC
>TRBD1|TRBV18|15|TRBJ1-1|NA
CASSPRDRLNTEAFF
TGTGCCAGCTCACCTCGGGACAGGTTGAACACTGAAGCTTTCTTT
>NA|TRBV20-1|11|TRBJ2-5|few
CSAKKEETQYF
TGCAGTGCTAAGAAGGAAGAGACCCAGTACTTC
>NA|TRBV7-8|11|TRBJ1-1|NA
CASSPDISAFF
TGTGCCAGCAGCCCGGACATTAGTGCTTTCTTT